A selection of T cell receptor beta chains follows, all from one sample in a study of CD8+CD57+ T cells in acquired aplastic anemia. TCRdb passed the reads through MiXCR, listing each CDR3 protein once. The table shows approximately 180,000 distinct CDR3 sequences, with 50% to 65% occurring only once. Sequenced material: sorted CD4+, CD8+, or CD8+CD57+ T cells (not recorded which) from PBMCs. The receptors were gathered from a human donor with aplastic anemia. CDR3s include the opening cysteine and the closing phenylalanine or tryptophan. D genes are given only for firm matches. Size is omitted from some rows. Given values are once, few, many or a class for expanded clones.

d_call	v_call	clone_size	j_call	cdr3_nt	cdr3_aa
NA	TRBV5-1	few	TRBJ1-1	TGCGCCAGCGGGGATCGGGGGCTCGTTATCTTT	CASGDRGLVIF
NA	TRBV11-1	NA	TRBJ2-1	TGTGCCAGCAGCCAGGGACTTGTCGTTTACAATGAGCAGTTCTTC	CASSQGLVVYNEQFF
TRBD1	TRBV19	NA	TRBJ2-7	TGTGCCAGCATCCGGGACAGGGGCCACGAGCAGTACTTC	CASIRDRGHEQYF
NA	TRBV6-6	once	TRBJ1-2	TGTGCCAGCCGGGACAACTTCATGAGTGGCTACACCTTC	CASRDNFMSGYTF
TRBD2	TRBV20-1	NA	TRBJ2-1	TGCAGTGATCTAAGGTGGACTAGCGGGAGTTCACCCAATGAGCAGTTCTTC	CSDLRWTSGSSPNEQFF
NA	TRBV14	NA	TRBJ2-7	TGTGCCAGCAGTCCCTATGGGGGTGCCTACGAGCAGTACTTC	CASSPYGGAYEQYF
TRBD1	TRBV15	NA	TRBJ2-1	TGTGCCACCAGGGGACCGGGACAGGGCTACAATGAGCAGTTCTTC	CATRGPGQGYNEQFF
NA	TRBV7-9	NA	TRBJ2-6	TGTGCCAGCAGCGTCATTTCGGCGGGGGCTAACTCTGGGGCCAACGTCCTGACTTTC	CASSVISAGANSGANVLTF
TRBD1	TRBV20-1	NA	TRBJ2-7	TGCAGTGCTGGGACAGGGGGAATCAACGAGCAGTACTTC	CSAGTGGINEQYF
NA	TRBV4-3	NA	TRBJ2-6	TGCGCCAGCAGCCAAGTGTTGGGGGACAACGTCCTGACTTTC	CASSQVLGDNVLTF
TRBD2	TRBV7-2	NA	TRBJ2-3	TGTGCCAGCAGCCGCCCTGAAGCGGGGGGTCCAGATACGCAGTATTTT	CASSRPEAGGPDTQYF
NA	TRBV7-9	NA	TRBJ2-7	TGTGCCAGCAGCCTGGGGGGGGGCGTCGACGAGCAGTACTTC	CASSLGGGVDEQYF
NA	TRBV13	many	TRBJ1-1	TGTGCCAGTATAGACAGGAGGAACACTGAAGCTTTCTTT	CASIDRRNTEAFF
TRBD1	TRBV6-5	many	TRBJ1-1	TGTGCCAGCAGTTACCTCCTGACAGGGGGAGATACTGAAGCTTTCTTT	CASSYLLTGGDTEAFF
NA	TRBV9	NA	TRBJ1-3	TGTGCCAGCAGCGTCGGAGGGACGGCTGGAAACACCATATATTTT	CASSVGGTAGNTIYF
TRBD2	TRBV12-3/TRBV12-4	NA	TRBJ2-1	TGTGCCAGCAATCTCGGGGGGGGCAGCTACAATGAGCAGTTCTTC	CASNLGGGSYNEQFF
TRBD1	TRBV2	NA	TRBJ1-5	TGTGCCAGCAGTCCGACAGGGTATCAGCCCCAGCATTTT	CASSPTGYQPQHF
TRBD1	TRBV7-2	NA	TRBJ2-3	TGTGCCAGCAGCTGGGACAGGGGTGCAGATACGCAGTATTTT	CASSWDRGADTQYF
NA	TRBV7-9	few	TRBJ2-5	TGTGCCAGCAGCCCGAGAGCCCAAAAGACCCAGTACTTC	CASSPRAQKTQYF
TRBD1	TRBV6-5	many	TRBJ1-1	TGTGCCAGCAGTTACTCGACAGGGGGGATTGAAGCTTTCTTT	CASSYSTGGIEAFF
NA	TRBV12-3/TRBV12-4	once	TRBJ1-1	TGTGCCAGCGGTCGACAGAGCACTGAAGCTTTCTTT	CASGRQSTEAFF
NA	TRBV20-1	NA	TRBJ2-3	TGCAGTGCTAGAGACGATAATACAGATACGCAGTATTTT	CSARDDNTDTQYF
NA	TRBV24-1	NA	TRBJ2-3	TGTGCCACCAGTGAGGGGGACATAGGGACAGATACGCAGTATTTT	CATSEGDIGTDTQYF
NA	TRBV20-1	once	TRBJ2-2	TGCAGTGCTGAACAACTAGGGAGCGGGGAGCTGTTTTTT	CSAEQLGSGELFF
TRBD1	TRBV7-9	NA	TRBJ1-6	TGTGCCAGCAGCGCTAGTAGGGAAGCGCTAGTAAGACAGGACAGGCTAAATTCACCCCTCCACTTT	CASSASREALVRQDRLNSPLHF
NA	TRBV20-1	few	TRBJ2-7	TGCAGTGCTAGTTACGGAGGGCGATCCTACGAGCAGTACTTC	CSASYGGRSYEQYF
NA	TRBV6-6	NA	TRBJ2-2	TGTGCCAGCAGTACCGCGGCGGAGGGCGGGGAGCTGTTTTTT	CASSTAAEGGELFF
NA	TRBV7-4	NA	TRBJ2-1	TGTGCCACCACTCCTGGGCTCGGCGGCTATGAGCAGTTCTTC	CATTPGLGGYEQFF
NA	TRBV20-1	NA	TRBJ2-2	TGCAGTGCTGGCCCCAACTCCCGGGAGCTGTTTTTT	CSAGPNSRELFF
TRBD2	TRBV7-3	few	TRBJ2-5	TGTGCCAGCAGCTGTCCTGGCGGGGGGGCGGAGACCCAGTACTTC	CASSCPGGGAETQYF
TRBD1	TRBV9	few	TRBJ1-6	TGTGCCAGCCTGGGACCCGGGACAGGGAATTCACCCCTCCACTTT	CASLGPGTGNSPLHF
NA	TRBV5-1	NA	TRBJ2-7	TGTGCCAGCAGCGTCACGACTGGCCGCGACCCCTACGAGCAGTACTTC	CASSVTTGRDPYEQYF
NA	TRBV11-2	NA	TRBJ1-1	TGTGCCAGCAGCACCGGGACACCTAACACTGAAGCTTTCTTT	CASSTGTPNTEAFF
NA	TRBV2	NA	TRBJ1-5	TGTGCCAGCAGTGATCGGACAGATGATCAGCCCCAGCATTTT	CASSDRTDDQPQHF
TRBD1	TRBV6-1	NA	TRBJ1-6	TGTGCCAGCAGTTACTCGGGACAGACAAATTCACCCCTCCACTTT	CASSYSGQTNSPLHF
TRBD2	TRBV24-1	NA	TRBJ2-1	TGTGCCACCAGTGTAAGCGGGAGGGGCTCCTACAATGAGCAGTTCTTC	CATSVSGRGSYNEQFF
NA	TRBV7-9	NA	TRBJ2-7	TGTGCCAGCAGCCATTCTCAGGGTCACGAGCAGTACTTC	CASSHSQGHEQYF
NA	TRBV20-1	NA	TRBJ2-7	TGCAGTGCTAAAGGCCCCCTCTACGAGCAGTACTTC	CSAKGPLYEQYF
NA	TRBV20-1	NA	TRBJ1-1	TGCAGTGCACCGGGGAACACTGAAGCTTTCTTT	CSAPGNTEAFF
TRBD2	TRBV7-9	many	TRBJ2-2	TGTGCCAGCAGCTTCCCACTAGCGGGGGGGTCCGGGGAGCTGTTTTTT	CASSFPLAGGSGELFF
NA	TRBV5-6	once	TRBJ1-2	TGTGCCAGCAGCTTGAAACACAGGGTTCCTGGCTACACCTTC	CASSLKHRVPGYTF
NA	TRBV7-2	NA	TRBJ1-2	TGTGCCAGCAGCTGGGCGGGCCCCGGGGAGAGTGGCTACACCTTC	CASSWAGPGESGYTF
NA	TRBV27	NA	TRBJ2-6	TGTGCCAGCAGTTTAGGCAGCTACTCTGGGGCCAACGTCCTGACTTTC	CASSLGSYSGANVLTF
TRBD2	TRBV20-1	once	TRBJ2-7	TGCAGTGCCGTAACTAGCGGTTCCTACGAGCAGTACTTC	CSAVTSGSYEQYF
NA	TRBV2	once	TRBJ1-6	TGTGCCAGCAGCGACAACGGTTCACCCCTCCACTTT	CASSDNGSPLHF
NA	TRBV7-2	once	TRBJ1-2	TGTGCCAGCAGCCTAGAGCGGGGAACCGGCTACACCTTC	CASSLERGTGYTF
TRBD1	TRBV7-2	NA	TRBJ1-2	TGTGCCAGCAGCTTAAGGTCTGGCGACAGGGGGGTGGACTATGGCTACACCTTC	CASSLRSGDRGVDYGYTF